This T cell receptor beta chain was sequenced in a study of T cell repertoires in cytomegalovirus infection. Study-wide findings and caveats: Totalled public TCR beta family frequency picked out people who carried CMV plus the relevant HLA.

This clonotype was counted at least ten times. The antigen is not known. TCRdb independently ran MiXCR on the reads; one entry per CDR3 protein. Of about 260,000 distinct CDR3 sequences in the sample, about an eighth are singletons; the top ten hold 7% to 9.5%. V was pared by 5 bases and J by 6 bases, with 10 bases of the junction left unmatched. The CDR3 runs to 15 residues. Looked up from germline, CDR1 is SGHVS and CDR2 is FNYEAQ. The specimen sequenced was PBMCs. The V call is TRBV7-6, the J call TRBJ2-3; 8 bases are a match to TRBD1. This TCR was sampled from a human donor in good health (CMV status not recorded). Some clones in this sample may be carry-over from other donors' samples. The CDR3 reads CASSNNPGDRDTQYF. The CDR3 coding sequence is TGTGCCAGCAGCAATAACCCCGGGGACAGGGATACGCAGTATTTT.